One sample yielded the 8 T cell receptor beta chains listed below, sequenced in a study of neoadjuvant anti-PD-1 for oral cavity cancer. The time point: after neoadjuvant nivolumab, at surgical resection. Using immunoSEQ multiplex PCR, the repertoire was profiled, and TCRdb retains in-frame clones only, with some absent. The sample holds 20,000 to 25,000 clones; under 30% are singletons and the top ten take about 16%. This sample comprised tumor tissue, obtained after nivolumab (anti-PD-1) treatment. The receptor source for this set is a person aged 35 to 85 with oral cavity squamous cell carcinoma.

The chain carries TRBV7-9 and TRBJ1-2; no reliable D call. Germline V CDR1 and CDR2: SEHNR, FQNEAQ (reference sequence). V was trimmed by 2 bases and J by 7 bases, leaving 11 bases between them. The CDR3 consists of 13 residues. The CDR3 loop is CASSLRESGGYTF. The CDR3 bases are TGTGCCAGCAGCTTAAGGGAGAGCGGTGGCTACACCTTC. The whole variable domain, remainder taken from reference TRBV7-9 and TRBJ1-2, is DTGVSQNPRHKITKRGQNVTFRCDPISEHNRLYWYRQTLGQGPEFLTYFQNEAQLEKSRLLSDRFSAERPKGSFSTLEIQRTEQGDSAMYLCASSLRESGGYTFGSGTRLTVV.

This clone was seen a handful of times. This rearrangement joins TRBV18 to TRBJ1-1; D is possibly TRBD1 (6 bases). Trimming cost V 3 bases and J 2 bases, with 13 bases left between them. The CDR3 has 15 residues. From germline, CDR1 is KGHSH and CDR2 LQKENI. CDR3 sequence: CASSPGQGRNTEAFF. In nucleotides, the CDR3 is TGTGCCAGCTCACCGGGTCAGGGGCGAAACACTGAAGCTTTCTTT.

The CDR3 DNA is TGTGCCTGGACCAAGGACACCTATGGCTACACCTTC. Translated, it gives CAWTKDTYGYTF. The chain is built from TRBV30 and TRBJ1-2; tentatively, D is TRBD1 (5 bases). This CDR3 comprises 12 residues. Germline loops: CDR1 GTSNPN, CDR2 SVGIG (reference sequence). Trimming took 4 bases from V and 4 from J, leaving 10 bases between them.

The chain has TRBV19 and TRBJ1-4; perhaps TRBD1 as D (5 bases). The CDR3 loop spans 14 amino acids. V shed 7 bases and J shed 6 bases, with 15 bases lying between them. Germline-derived CDR1 and CDR2 are LNHDA and SQIVND (reference sequence). The CDR3 sequence is CASTTWGIDEKLFF. CDR3 DNA: TGTGCCAGTACGACGTGGGGGATCGATGAAAAACTGTTTTTT.

This clone was seen only a few times. The chain couples TRBV28 to TRBJ1-2; maybe TRBD1 (6 bases). Germline lookup yields CDR1 MDHEN and CDR2 SYDVKM. V lost 9 bases to trimming and J lost 7 bases, with 18 bases between them. The CDR3 runs to 13 residues. CDR3 region: CASLGGAETGYTF. CDR3 in DNA: TGTGCCAGTCTCGGGGGGGCGGAAACTGGCTACACCTTC.

V gene TRBV30 combines with J gene TRBJ1-3; a possible D gene is TRBD1 (5 bases). Germline lookup yields CDR1 GTSNPN and CDR2 SVGIG (reference sequence). V was pared by 3 bases and J by 4 bases, with 10 bases between. The CDR3 contains 13 residues. The CDR3: CAWSWQGGNTIYF. CDR3 nucleotide sequence: TGTGCCTGGAGCTGGCAGGGAGGAAACACCATATATTTT.

This clone was seen only a few times. This chain joins TRBV15 and TRBJ2-7; weak D call: TRBD2 (6 bases). Trimming took off 0 bases at V and 3 bases at J, with 15 bases between the two ends. The CDR3 contains 16 residues. The V gene's germline CDR1 is LNHNV and CDR2 YYDKDF (reference sequence). DNA for the CDR3: TGTGCCACCAGCAGAGATCTGGGCGGGGTCTACTACGAGCAGTACTTC. This translates into CATSRDLGGVYYEQYF.

In this sample, this clone turned up many times. V and J are TRBV5-1 and TRBJ1-2; D gene ambiguous. Trimming took off 0 bases at V and 3 bases at J, with 12 bases between the two ends. This CDR3 region has 15 residues. Germline CDR1 and CDR2: SGHRS and YFSETQ. CDR3 nucleotide sequence: TGCGCCAGCAGCTTGGCGGTATGGGGAGACTATGGCTACACCTTC. It yields the protein CASSLAVWGDYGYTF.